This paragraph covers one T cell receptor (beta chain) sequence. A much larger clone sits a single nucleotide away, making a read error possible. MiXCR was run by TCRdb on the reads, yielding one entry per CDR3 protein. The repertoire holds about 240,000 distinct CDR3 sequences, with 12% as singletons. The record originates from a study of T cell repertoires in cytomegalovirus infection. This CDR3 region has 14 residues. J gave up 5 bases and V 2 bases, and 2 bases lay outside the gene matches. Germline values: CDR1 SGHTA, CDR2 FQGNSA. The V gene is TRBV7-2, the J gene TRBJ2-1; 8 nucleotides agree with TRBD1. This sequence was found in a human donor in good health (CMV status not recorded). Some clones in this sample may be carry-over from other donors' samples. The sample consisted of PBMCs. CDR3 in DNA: TGTGCCAGCAGCTTAAGGGACAGGAACAATGAGCAGTTCTTC. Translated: CASSLRDRNNEQFF. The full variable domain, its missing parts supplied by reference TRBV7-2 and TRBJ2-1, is GAGVSQSPSNKVTEKGKDVELRCDPISGHTALYWYRQSLGQGLEFLIYFQGNSAPDKSGLPSDRFSAERTGGSVSTLTIQRTQQEDSAVYLCASSLRDRNNEQFFGPGTRLTVL.